This T cell receptor beta chain was retrieved from a study of blood T cells in healthy people across ages. On the study more broadly: Per two T cells, template switching captured roughly one barcoded beta molecule.

Study-level points and caveats: Among T cells, TCR beta diversity per million cells dropped roughly linearly as age rose. Considered underestimates were the diversity estimates obtained from one million T cells. Long-lived donors had more naive CD4+ cells and higher diversity than aged donors.

Through a sample-barcoded 5' primer and a J-beta primer mix, a second PCR was run for about 7 to 12 cycles. TCRdb fed the 5' RACE reads into MiXCR, producing one record per CDR3 protein. The sample includes roughly 680,000 distinct CDR3 sequences, roughly 21% seen only once; the top ten take 3.5% to 4%. This clonotype was seen more than once but under ten times. Its antigen is unidentified. The J segment lost 8 bases and the V segment lost 0 bases, leaving 3 bases of the junction unmatched. The CDR3 spans 13 residues. Per germline, CDR1 SNHLY and CDR2 FYNNEI. This chain connects TRBV2 to TRBJ1-1; 7 bases are a match to TRBD1. This clonotype was sampled from a man aged 70 or older in good health. The material sequenced was blood. The CDR3 DNA reads as TGTGCCAGCAGTGAAGCCGGGACAGCCGAAGCTTTCTTT. As protein: CASSEAGTAEAFF.